This TCR beta chain comes out of a study of PD-L1 blockade in urothelial cancer. About the study: The patients had undergone anywhere from 0 to 3 prior chemotherapy regimens.

Remarks on this clone: Antigen: not known.

The time point: pretreatment peripheral blood. Disease in patients was locally advanced or metastatic urothelial carcinoma. Synthetic analogs of TCR templates were spiked into every PCR. Produced via immunoSEQ multiplex PCR; TCRdb's table is partial and in-frame only. In the table there are more than 75,000 clones, roughly 89% of which are singletons. Points from the study as a whole: For durable-benefit patients, tumor-associated blood clones expanded more at 3 weeks.

The starting material was PBMCs, obtained around atezolizumab (anti-PD-L1) treatment. The TCR was taken from a man aged 55 to 70 with urothelial cancer.

The CDR3, as DNA: TGTGCCAGCACCTCTGGGGGCCAGGGTGGTCATGGCTACACCTTC. Its translation: CASTSGGQGGHGYTF. The rearrangement links TRBV6-5 to TRBJ1-2; D might be TRBD1 (6 bases). CDR3 size: 15 residues. CDR1 MNHEY and CDR2 SVGAGI come from the germline V gene. V shed 7 bases and J shed 6 bases, with 21 bases lying between them.